This T cell receptor (beta chain) was identified in a study of STAT5B mutations in CD4+ large granular lymphocyte leukemia. Germline CDR1 and CDR2: LGHNA and YSLEER. The CDR3 extends over 15 amino acids. V was shortened by 0 bases and J by 8 bases, with 13 bases between the two germline ends. This table comes from immunoSEQ multiplex PCR, and its TCRdb copy is limited to in-frame clones, with some not included. The sample yields about 30,000 clones, more than 70% seen once. Sequencing was performed on CD4+ T cells from blood buffy coats. The chain uses TRBV4-3 and TRBJ1-4, with D perhaps TRBD1 (6 bases). The receptor comes from a human donor in good health. In DNA, the CDR3 is TGCGCCAGCAGCCAAGATCTCAGGGGCAAGGAAAAACTGTTTTTT. Amino acids: CASSQDLRGKEKLFF.